The 16 T cell receptor beta chains reported below all come from one sample, sequenced in a study of blood T cell repertoires in COVID-19. This table comes from immunoSEQ multiplex PCR, and its TCRdb copy is limited to in-frame clones, with some not included. Of 25,000 or so clones in the sample, 65% to 90% were seen once. Source material: peripheral blood. Every receptor here comes from a man aged 70 or older with active COVID-19.

This clone was observed a handful of times. The rearrangement joins TRBV28 to TRBJ1-2, with a possible D match to TRBD1 (6 bases). Germline values: CDR1 MDHEN, CDR2 SYDVKM. The CDR3 runs 13 residues. The germline V and J ends were trimmed by 5 bases and 2 bases, with 9 bases remaining between them. CDR3 residues: CASSLDRNYGYTF. DNA of the CDR3: TGTGCCAGCAGTCTGGACAGAAACTATGGCTACACCTTC.

The CDR3 protein is CASSLDGGGRGSPLHF. Written as DNA, the CDR3 is TGCGCCAGCAGCTTGGATGGAGGGGGCAGAGGGTCACCCCTCCACTTT. The chain employs TRBV5-1 and TRBJ1-6; the match to TRBD1 covers 7 bases. Per the germline V gene, CDR1 is SGHRS and CDR2 is YFSETQ. The CDR3 loop spans 16 amino acids. The V segment lost 0 bases and the J segment 10 bases; nucleotides outside the gene matches: 10.

This clone was observed a few times. The CDR3 bases are TGTGCCAGCCGGGACAGGGGAAAGAGCGGGAGTCGCGGGGAGCTGTTTTTT. This encodes CASRDRGKSGSRGELFF. This rearrangement joins TRBV19 to TRBJ2-2, with 10 bases fitting TRBD1. This CDR3 comprises 17 residues. J gave up 7 bases and V 9 bases, and 17 bases lay outside the gene matches. CDR1 is LNHDA, CDR2 SQIVND, per germline (reference sequence).

This clone has a single count. The junction departs from the called germline gene at one end, perhaps through a read error. The sample holds other DNA sequences that translate to the same CDR3. The V call is TRBV6-5, the J call TRBJ1-1; no reliable D call. The CDR3 runs to 15 residues. In germline, CDR1 is MNHEY, CDR2 SVGAGI. CDR3 in DNA: TGTGCCAGCAGCTACTCGACCAGGATGAACACTGAAGCTTTCTTT. As protein: CASSYSTRMNTEAFF.

The chain has TRBV18 and TRBJ1-5; 8 positions agree with TRBD1. The CDR3 has 16 residues. With 3 bases clipped from V and 7 bases from J, the junction kept 11 bases outside the gene matches. The V gene's germline CDR1 is KGHSH and CDR2 LQKENI. The CDR3 DNA follows: TGTGCCAGCTCACCCGAAACAGGGGGTCAACGGCAGCCCCAGCATTTT. Encoded protein: CASSPETGGQRQPQHF.

The chain recombines TRBV30 with TRBJ2-1, with D possibly TRBD2 on 5 matching bases. The germline V gene has CDR1 GTSNPN and CDR2 SVGIG (reference sequence). Trimming stripped 3 bases from V and 4 bases from J, with 13 bases between. This CDR3 comprises 14 residues. The CDR3 region has the DNA TGTGCCTGGAGCCTGGGGAGTAGGTACAATGAGCAGTTCTTC. It is translated as CAWSLGSRYNEQFF.

The rearrangement uses TRBV28 and TRBJ2-1; 9 bases match TRBD2. Germline V CDR1 and CDR2: MDHEN, SYDVKM. This CDR3 has 15 residues. Trimming removed 6 bases from V and 7 bases from J; junction bases left unmatched: 10. The CDR3 is CASSPSGTRNNEQFF. CDR3 DNA: TGTGCCAGCAGCCCTAGCGGGACGCGAAATAATGAGCAGTTCTTC. Drawing the rest from reference TRBV28 and TRBJ2-1, the complete variable domain is DVKVTQSSRYLVKRTGEKVFLECVQDMDHENMFWYRQDPGLGLRLIYFSYDVKMKEKGDIPEGYSVSREKKERFSLILESASTNQTSMYLCASSPSGTRNNEQFFGPGTRLTVL.

This clone was found a few times. The CDR3 nucleotides are TGTGCCAGCAGCTCTGCCGGGACAGCCGAAGCTTTCTTT. This sequence encodes CASSSAGTAEAFF. The gene calls are TRBV11-1 and TRBJ1-1, with 7 bases matching TRBD1. V lost 4 bases to trimming and J lost 8 bases; unmatched junction nucleotides: 7. Germline V gene data show CDR1 as SGHAT and CDR2 as FQDESV (reference sequence). The CDR3 loop spans 13 amino acids.

Here the CDR3 reads CASCSGYSYEQYF. CDR3 nucleotide sequence: TGTGCCAGCTGCTCAGGGTACTCCTACGAGCAGTACTTC. The rearrangement links TRBV28 to TRBJ2-7, with D maybe TRBD1 (5 bases). The ends were cut back, 8 bases at V and 0 bases at J, with 11 bases in the middle. The CDR3 is made up of 13 amino acids. Germline CDR1 MDHEN, CDR2 SYDVKM.

The J gene is TRBJ1-2, the V gene TRBV5-6; D may be TRBD1 (5 bases). Trimming shortened V by 1 base and J by 8 bases, and 15 bases separated the two germline ends. Germline loops: CDR1 SGHDT, CDR2 YYEEEE. The CDR3 has 14 residues. DNA of the CDR3: TGTGCCAGCAGCTTGAACCAGGGAATGGGAGGCTACACCTTC. Residues: CASSLNQGMGGYTF.

The chain joins TRBV19 to TRBJ1-5, with no clear D. Looked up from germline, CDR1 is LNHDA and CDR2 is SQIVND (reference sequence). The CDR3 has 16 residues. V lost 5 bases to trimming and J lost 2 bases, with 16 bases between them. The CDR3 DNA sequence: TGTGCCAGTAGTGCCCCTAGAGAGGGCCGCAATCAGCCCCAGCATTTT. Its protein is CASSAPREGRNQPQHF.

The rearrangement links TRBV28 to TRBJ2-1; 13 nucleotides line up with TRBD2. The CDR3 is 15 residues long. V trimming: 7 bases; J trimming: 7 bases; junction bases outside the gene matches: 7. Germline V gives CDR1 MDHEN, CDR2 SYDVKM. CDR3 DNA: TGTGCCAGCACCGCCCCGACTAGCGGGGGGAATGAGCAGTTCTTC. Protein sequence: CASTAPTSGGNEQFF.

V gene TRBV24-1 combines with J gene TRBJ1-4, with a possible D match to TRBD1 (6 bases). The CDR3 runs 17 residues. Germline CDR1 KGHDR, CDR2 SFDVKD. V shed 4 bases and J shed 3 bases, with 17 bases lying between them. CDR3 coding DNA: TGTGCCACCAGTGACCTTGATCGGGGGGCAGCTAATGAAAAACTGTTTTTT. It encodes CATSDLDRGAANEKLFF.

The chain couples TRBV6-2 or TRBV6-3 to TRBJ2-4; D unresolved. CDR1 MNHEY and CDR2 SVGEGT come from the germline V gene. The V and J ends lost 7 bases and 3 bases respectively, with 13 bases between them. This CDR3 has 14 residues. CDR3 amino acids: CASNPGRVKNIQYF. The CDR3 region has the DNA TGTGCCAGCAACCCGGGTCGGGTCAAAAACATTCAGTACTTC.

A few counts support this clone. The chain couples TRBV27 to TRBJ2-2; 9 bases map to TRBD2. Germline V gene lookup returns CDR1 MNHEY and CDR2 SMNVEV (reference sequence). Trimming removed 5 bases from V and 6 bases from J; junction bases left unmatched: 19. The CDR3 runs to 19 residues. Here the CDR3 reads CASSPNPLLSAGGSGELFF. Written as DNA, the CDR3 is TGTGCCAGCAGTCCGAACCCCCTACTGTCAGCGGGGGGTTCCGGGGAGCTGTTTTTT.

The rearrangement uses TRBV12-5 and TRBJ1-3; 9 bases line up with TRBD1. The length of the CDR3 is 15 residues. The germline CDR1 and CDR2 sequences are LGHNT and FRNRAP. Unmatched junction bases numbered 9, after V lost 5 bases and J lost 7 bases. This chain's CDR3 is CASGLGTGIRNTIYF. CDR3 in DNA: TGTGCTAGTGGTCTGGGGACAGGGATCAGGAACACCATATATTTT.